The 2 T cell receptor beta chains below were found in one sample sequenced in a study of OX40 agonist ivuxolimab in advanced cancers. Clones were read by immunoSEQ multiplex PCR, and TCRdb kept only the in-frame ones, dropping some. Of tens of thousands of clones in the sample, approximately 90% were seen once. The starting material was CD4+ or CD8+ T cells sorted from blood, obtained in a trial of the OX40 agonist ivuxolimab. The source is an adult with an advanced solid tumor such as melanoma, head and neck, liver or kidney cancer.

The chain links TRBV21-1 to TRBJ1-1; the table calls TRBD1, which could not be checked here. TRBV21-1 is a pseudogene segment. This CDR3 spans 14 amino acids. The CDR3 protein is CASKRRGRDTEAFF. For the CDR3, the DNA is TGTGCCAGCAAGCGGAGGGGGCGGGACACTGAAGCTTTCTTT.

The count of this clone is one. V and J are TRBV10-2 and TRBJ1-6; D unclear. The CDR3 has 13 residues. The V gene's germline CDR1 is WSHSY and CDR2 SAAADI. Trimming pared 7 bases from V and 6 bases from J, leaving 10 bases between. CDR3 region: CASIRSINSPLHF. CDR3 nucleotide sequence: TGCGCCAGCATTAGGTCGATTAATTCACCCCTCCACTTT.